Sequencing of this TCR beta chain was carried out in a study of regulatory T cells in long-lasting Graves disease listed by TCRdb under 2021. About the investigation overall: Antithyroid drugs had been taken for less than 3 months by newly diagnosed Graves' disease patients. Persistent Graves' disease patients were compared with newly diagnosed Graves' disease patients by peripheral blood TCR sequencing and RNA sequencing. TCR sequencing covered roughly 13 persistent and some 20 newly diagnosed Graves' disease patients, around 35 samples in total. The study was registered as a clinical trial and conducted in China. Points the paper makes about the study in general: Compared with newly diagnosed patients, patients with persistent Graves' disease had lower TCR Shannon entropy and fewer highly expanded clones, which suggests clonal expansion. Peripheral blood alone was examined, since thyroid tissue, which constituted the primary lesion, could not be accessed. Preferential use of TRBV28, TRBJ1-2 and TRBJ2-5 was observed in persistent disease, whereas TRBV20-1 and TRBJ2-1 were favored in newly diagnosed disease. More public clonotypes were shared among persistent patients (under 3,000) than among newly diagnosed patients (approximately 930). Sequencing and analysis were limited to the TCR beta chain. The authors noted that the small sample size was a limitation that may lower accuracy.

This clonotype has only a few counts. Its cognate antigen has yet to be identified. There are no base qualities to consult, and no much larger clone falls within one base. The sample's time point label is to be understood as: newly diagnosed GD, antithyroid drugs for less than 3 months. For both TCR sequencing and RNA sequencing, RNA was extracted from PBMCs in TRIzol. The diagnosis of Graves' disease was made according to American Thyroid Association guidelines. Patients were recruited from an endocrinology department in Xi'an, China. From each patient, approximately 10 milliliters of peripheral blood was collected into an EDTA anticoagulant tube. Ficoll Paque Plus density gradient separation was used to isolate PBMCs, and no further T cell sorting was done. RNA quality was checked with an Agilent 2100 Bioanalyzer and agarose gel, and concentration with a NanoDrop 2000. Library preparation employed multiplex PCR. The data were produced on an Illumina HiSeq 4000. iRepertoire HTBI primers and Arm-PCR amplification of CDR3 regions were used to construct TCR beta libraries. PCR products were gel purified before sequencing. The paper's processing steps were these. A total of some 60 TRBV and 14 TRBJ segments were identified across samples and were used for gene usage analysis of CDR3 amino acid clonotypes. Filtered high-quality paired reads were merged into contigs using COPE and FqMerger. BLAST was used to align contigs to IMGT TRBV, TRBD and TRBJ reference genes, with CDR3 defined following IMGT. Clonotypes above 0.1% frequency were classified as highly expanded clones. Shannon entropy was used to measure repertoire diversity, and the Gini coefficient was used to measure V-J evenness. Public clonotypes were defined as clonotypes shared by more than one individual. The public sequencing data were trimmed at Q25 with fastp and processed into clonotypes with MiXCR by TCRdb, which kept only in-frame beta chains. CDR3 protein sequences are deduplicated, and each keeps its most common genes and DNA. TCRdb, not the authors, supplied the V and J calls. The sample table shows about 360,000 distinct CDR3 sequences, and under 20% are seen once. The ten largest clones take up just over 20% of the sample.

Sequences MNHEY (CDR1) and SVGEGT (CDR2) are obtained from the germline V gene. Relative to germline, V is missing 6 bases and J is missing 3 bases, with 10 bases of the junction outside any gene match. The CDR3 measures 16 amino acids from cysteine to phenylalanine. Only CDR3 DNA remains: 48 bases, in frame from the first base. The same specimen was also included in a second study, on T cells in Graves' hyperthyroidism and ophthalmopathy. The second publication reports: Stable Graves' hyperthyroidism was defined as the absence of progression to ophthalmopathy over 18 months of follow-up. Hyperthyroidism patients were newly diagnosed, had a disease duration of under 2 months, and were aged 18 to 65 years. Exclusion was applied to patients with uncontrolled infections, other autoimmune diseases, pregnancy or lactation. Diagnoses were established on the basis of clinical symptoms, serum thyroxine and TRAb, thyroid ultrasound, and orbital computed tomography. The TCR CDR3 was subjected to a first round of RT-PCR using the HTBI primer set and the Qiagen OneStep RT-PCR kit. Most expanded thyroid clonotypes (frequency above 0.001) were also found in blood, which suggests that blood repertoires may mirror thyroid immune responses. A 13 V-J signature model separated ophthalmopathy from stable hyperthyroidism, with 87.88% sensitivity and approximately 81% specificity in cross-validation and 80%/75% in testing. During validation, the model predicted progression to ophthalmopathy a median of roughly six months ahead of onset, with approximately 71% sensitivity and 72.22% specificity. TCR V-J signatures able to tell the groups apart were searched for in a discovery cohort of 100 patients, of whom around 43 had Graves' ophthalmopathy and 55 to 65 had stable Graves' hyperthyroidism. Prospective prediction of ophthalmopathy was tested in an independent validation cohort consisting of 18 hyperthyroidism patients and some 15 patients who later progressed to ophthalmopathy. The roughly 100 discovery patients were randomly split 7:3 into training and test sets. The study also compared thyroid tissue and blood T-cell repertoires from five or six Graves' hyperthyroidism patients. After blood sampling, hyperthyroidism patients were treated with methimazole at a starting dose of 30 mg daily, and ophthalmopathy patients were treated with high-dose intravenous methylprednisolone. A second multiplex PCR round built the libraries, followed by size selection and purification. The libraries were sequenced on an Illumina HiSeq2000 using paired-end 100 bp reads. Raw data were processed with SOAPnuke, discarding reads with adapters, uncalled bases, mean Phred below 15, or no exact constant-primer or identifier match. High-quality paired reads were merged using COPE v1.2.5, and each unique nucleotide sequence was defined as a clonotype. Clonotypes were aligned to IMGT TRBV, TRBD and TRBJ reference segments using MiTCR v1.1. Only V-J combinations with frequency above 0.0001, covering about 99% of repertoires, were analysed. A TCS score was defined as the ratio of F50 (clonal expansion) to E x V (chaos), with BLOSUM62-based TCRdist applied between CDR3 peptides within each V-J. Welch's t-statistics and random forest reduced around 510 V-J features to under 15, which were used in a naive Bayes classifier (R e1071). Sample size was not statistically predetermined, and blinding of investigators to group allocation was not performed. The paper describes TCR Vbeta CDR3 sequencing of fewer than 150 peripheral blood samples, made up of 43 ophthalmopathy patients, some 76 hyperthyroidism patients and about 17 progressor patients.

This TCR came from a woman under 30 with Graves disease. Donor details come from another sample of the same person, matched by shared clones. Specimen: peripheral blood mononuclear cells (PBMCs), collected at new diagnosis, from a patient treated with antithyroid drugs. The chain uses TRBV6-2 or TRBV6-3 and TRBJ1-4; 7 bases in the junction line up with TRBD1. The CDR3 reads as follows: CASRQGHPESNEKLFF. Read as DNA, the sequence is TGTGCCAGCAGACAGGGGCACCCAGAATCTAATGAAAAACTGTTTTTT.